These 30 T cell receptor beta chains originate from one sample sequenced in a study of identical twins. TCRdb reprocessed the 5' RACE reads via MiXCR and lists one record per CDR3 protein. The sample has 450,000 or so distinct CDR3 sequences, 12% to 15% seen once. This sample also appeared in a second study, on yellow fever vaccine responses in identical twins.

The sample was CD4+ T cells sorted from blood. Receptors were obtained from a woman under 30 in good health.

Only a few counts were recorded for this clonotype. CDR3 coding DNA: TGCGCCAGCAGCTTGGAGCACACAGGGGGTTCCTACGAGCAGTACTTC. Encoded protein: CASSLEHTGGSYEQYF. This chain connects TRBV5-1 to TRBJ2-7, with 8 nucleotides matching TRBD1. Germline CDR1 reads SGHRS; CDR2 reads YFSETQ. Trimming cost V 0 bases and J 1 base; bases outside gene matches: 6. The CDR3 is 16 amino acids.

This rearrangement joins TRBV3-1 to TRBJ2-1; 13 bases map to TRBD2. With 11 bases clipped from V and 7 bases from J, the junction kept 20 bases outside the gene matches. The germline V gene has CDR1 LGHDT and CDR2 YNNKEL (reference sequence). The CDR3 runs 18 residues. The CDR3 protein is CAFSPLAGGPPGRNEQFF. In DNA, the CDR3 is TGTGCCTTCAGTCCACTAGCGGGGGGGCCCCCCGGGAGGAATGAGCAGTTCTTC.

This clonotype was counted a few times. This chain connects TRBV10-3 to TRBJ2-1; 9 bases align to TRBD1. The germline V gene encodes CDR1 ENHRY and CDR2 SYGVKD. The CDR3 loop spans 14 amino acids. V dropped 6 bases and J dropped 3; count of bases not matched to a gene: 3. The CDR3 coding sequence is TGTGCCATCAGGGGACAGGGAAACTACAATGAGCAGTTCTTC. Amino acid sequence: CAIRGQGNYNEQFF.

This clonotype was counted at least ten times. The gene calls are TRBV6-6 and TRBJ2-1, with 7 positions matching TRBD2. This CDR3 contains 13 residues. Germline assignment: CDR1 MNHNY and CDR2 SVGAGI (reference sequence). V shed 8 bases, J shed 2 bases, and the junction held 3 bases outside the gene matches. The CDR3 spells CASGRAAYNEQFF. The CDR3 nucleotides are TGTGCCAGCGGGAGGGCAGCCTACAATGAGCAGTTCTTC.

This clonotype turned up a few times. The rearrangement uses TRBV12-3 or TRBV12-4 and TRBJ2-7, with 9 bases identical to TRBD1. V was clipped by 1 base and J by 1 base; unmatched bases: 8. The CDR3 runs 17 residues. CDR3 in amino acids: CASSLGPGQGQSYEQYF. The DNA for the CDR3 is TGTGCCAGCAGTTTAGGCCCCGGACAGGGGCAATCCTACGAGCAGTACTTC.

V and J are TRBV7-2 and TRBJ2-2; D not certain. CDR1 SGHTA and CDR2 FQGNSA come from the germline V gene. V was cut by 5 bases and J by 6 bases, with 10 bases left in between. CDR3 size: 13 residues. CDR3 in DNA: TGTGCCAGCAGCCCAACGTTCCCCGGGGAGCTGTTTTTT. Protein: CASSPTFPGELFF.

This clonotype has at least ten counts. This chain links TRBV12-3 or TRBV12-4 with TRBJ1-1; the D is unclear. Trimming stripped 3 bases from V and 2 bases from J, with 10 bases between. The CDR3 covers 14 residues. CDR3 sequence: CASSFMSGNTEAFF. The CDR3 nucleotides are TGTGCCAGCAGTTTCATGTCGGGAAACACTGAAGCTTTCTTT.

The V and J genes are TRBV6-1 and TRBJ1-1; 7 nucleotides align to TRBD1. CDR3 length equals 13 residues. Unmatched junction bases numbered 7, after V lost 10 bases and J lost 2 bases. Germline CDR1 and CDR2: MNHNS and SASEGT. DNA for the CDR3: TGTGCCACCGGGGACAGATACAACACTGAAGCTTTCTTT. This gives the protein CATGDRYNTEAFF.

This chain joins TRBV4-3 and TRBJ2-1; the D gene is possibly TRBD1 (6 bases). Trimming took off 4 bases at V and 4 bases at J, with 14 bases between the two ends. The germline V gene encodes CDR1 LGHNA and CDR2 YSLEER. This CDR3 is 15 amino acids long. In DNA, the CDR3 is TGCGCCAGCAGCCTCGAGCTTACAGGGTACAATGAGCAGTTCTTC. Its translation: CASSLELTGYNEQFF.

This chain links TRBV5-6 with TRBJ2-2; 7 bases fit TRBD1. The germline CDR1 and CDR2 sequences are SGHDT and YYEEEE. The CDR3 is 18 residues long. The J segment lost 2 bases and the V segment lost 5 bases, leaving 15 bases of the junction unmatched. CDR3 in amino acids: CASSPRQGALVNTGELFF. The DNA of the CDR3 is TGTGCCAGCAGTCCCCGACAGGGAGCGTTGGTTAACACCGGGGAGCTGTTTTTT.

V and J are TRBV20-1 and TRBJ2-2; the D gene is possibly TRBD2 (6 bases). Germline V gene data show CDR1 as DFQATT and CDR2 as SNEGSKA (reference sequence). The V end lost 1 base, the J end lost 4 bases, and 13 bases lay between the germline ends. There are 15 residues in the CDR3. This chain's CDR3 is CSARGAGLGTGELFF. In DNA, the CDR3 is TGCAGTGCTAGAGGCGCGGGACTCGGCACCGGGGAGCTGTTTTTT.

The rearrangement links TRBV27 to TRBJ2-7; 11 bases match TRBD2. The CDR3 extends over 17 amino acids. Germline V gene sequence: CDR1 MNHEY, CDR2 SMNVEV (reference sequence). The junction had 12 bases not matched to a gene; V was cut back by 4 bases and J by 4 bases. For the CDR3, the DNA is TGTGCCAGCAGTTCACTACTGGGACTAGCGGAAACATACGAGCAGTACTTC. This sequence encodes CASSSLLGLAETYEQYF.

This sequence joins TRBV10-1 and TRBJ2-1; TRBD1 agrees at 7 bases. V was clipped by 5 bases and J by 2 bases; unmatched bases: 6. The CDR3 runs to 15 residues. Germline CDR1 reads WNHNN; CDR2 reads SYGVQD (reference sequence). The CDR3 sequence: CASSRRQGPYNEQFF. CDR3 DNA sequence: TGCGCCAGCAGTCGAAGACAGGGCCCCTACAATGAGCAGTTCTTC.

With regard to this clonotype: The limits of the CDR3 on the DNA are not certain, so only TCRdb's listed CDR3 is given. CDR3 sequence reads: CASSSSGLLAKYEQYF. The chain combines TRBV12-3 or TRBV12-4 with TRBJ2-7; the D segment call TRBD2 is taken from the table without a DNA check. Both ends counted, the CDR3 spans 16 residues.

The V and J genes are TRBV20-1 and TRBJ2-1; D uncertain. V gave up 6 bases and J gave up 8 bases, with 17 bases separating them. Germline V CDR1 and CDR2: DFQATT, SNEGSKA (reference sequence). This CDR3 region has 13 residues. The CDR3 here is CSARGPKFDEQFF. The CDR3 coding sequence is TGCAGTGCCCGTGGTCCAAAATTCGATGAGCAGTTCTTC.

This CDR3 is CASSSSWGPSAKNIQYF. Written as DNA, the CDR3 is TGTGCCAGCAGTTCCTCGTGGGGACCTTCAGCCAAAAACATTCAGTACTTC. The chain uses TRBV6-5 and TRBJ2-4; possibly TRBD1 or TRBD2 for D (5 bases each). The CDR3 has 17 residues. V was clipped by 4 bases and J by 0 bases, with 16 bases between them. CDR1 and CDR2 (germline): MNHEY, SVGAGI.

The V and J genes are TRBV5-6 and TRBJ2-7; TRBD2 matches 15 bases. Germline V gene sequence: CDR1 SGHDT, CDR2 YYEEEE. The CDR3 contains 13 residues. V shed 4 bases and J 13 bases; nucleotides not matched to a gene: 6. The CDR3, as DNA: TGTGCCAGCAGCCCACGGACTAGCGGGAGGGCCTACTTC. Amino acids: CASSPRTSGRAYF.

V usage is TRBV9 and J usage is TRBJ2-3; D gene ambiguous. Germline V lookup: CDR1 SGDLS, CDR2 YYNGEE. Between the trimmed V and J ends, which lost 4 bases and 0 bases, there was a span of 15 bases. This CDR3 comprises 16 residues. The chain's CDR3 is CASSRGGPESTDTQYF. The CDR3 DNA is TGTGCCAGCAGCCGTGGCGGACCGGAGAGCACAGATACGCAGTATTTT.

Turning to this clonotype: The junction and the germline gene differ at one end; a read error may be behind it. This sequence joins TRBV12-3 or TRBV12-4 and TRBJ2-1; D uncertain. This CDR3 has 12 residues. CDR3 coding DNA: TGTGCCAGCAGTTTAGGCTTGGGAACACTTCTCTTC. This sequence encodes CASSLGLGTLLF.

The J gene is TRBJ2-2, the V gene TRBV5-6, with D tentatively TRBD1 (6 bases). CDR3 length equals 15 residues. Trimming cost V 1 base and J 4 bases, with 11 bases left between them. The germline V gene has CDR1 SGHDT and CDR2 YYEEEE. The CDR3: CASSLQGPGTGELFF. CDR3 DNA sequence: TGTGCCAGCAGCTTGCAGGGGCCGGGCACCGGGGAGCTGTTTTTT.

This chain links TRBV19 with TRBJ2-1; D is ambiguous. V lost 3 bases to trimming and J lost 0 bases, with 12 bases between them. Germline loops: CDR1 LNHDA, CDR2 SQIVND (reference sequence). The CDR3 is made up of 16 amino acids. For the CDR3, the DNA is TGTGCCAGTAGTATCAGACCGGCAAGCTCCTACAATGAGCAGTTCTTC. Amino acid sequence: CASSIRPASSYNEQFF. The full variable domain, rest sourced from reference TRBV19 and TRBJ2-1, is DGGITQSPKYLFRKEGQNVTLSCEQNLNHDAMYWYRQDPGQGLRLIYYSQIVNDFQKGDIAEGYSVSREKKESFPLTVTSAQKNPTAFYLCASSIRPASSYNEQFFGPGTRLTVL.

The table lists this clonotype with a few counts. The rearrangement links TRBV6-5 to TRBJ1-2; D might be TRBD1 (6 bases). Germline V gene lookup returns CDR1 MNHEY and CDR2 SVGAGI. Trimming took off 7 bases at V and 7 bases at J, with 13 bases between the two ends. This CDR3 has 12 residues. The CDR3 sequence: CASTNRVGGYTF. DNA for the CDR3: TGTGCCAGCACCAACAGGGTTGGTGGCTACACCTTC.

This clonotype was observed a handful of times. The rearrangement links TRBV4-3 to TRBJ2-1; the match to TRBD2 covers 7 bases. The V gene's germline CDR1 is LGHNA and CDR2 YSLEER. CDR3 length: 16 residues. V lost 5 bases, J lost 2 bases, and 9 bases stayed unmatched. The CDR3: CASSARLALTYNEQFF. The CDR3 DNA reads as TGCGCCAGCAGCGCACGACTAGCCCTTACCTACAATGAGCAGTTCTTC.

This clonotype was seen only a few times. The chain carries TRBV6-1 and TRBJ2-7; the match to TRBD1 covers 10 bases. This CDR3 comprises 14 residues. With 10 bases clipped from V and 3 bases from J, the junction kept 9 bases outside the gene matches. Germline V gene lookup returns CDR1 MNHNS and CDR2 SASEGT. The CDR3 coding sequence is TGTGCCATCGTTGGGACAGGGGAAGGCTACGAGCAGTACTTC. It encodes CAIVGTGEGYEQYF.

The chain recombines TRBV6-5 with TRBJ2-7; weak D call: TRBD1 (6 bases). The CDR3 covers 15 residues. CDR1 is MNHEY, CDR2 SVGAGI, per germline. The germline V and J ends were trimmed by 2 bases and 3 bases, with 14 bases remaining between them. DNA of the CDR3: TGTGCCAGCAGTTACGAGCAGGGGATTTTCTACGAGCAGTACTTC. Its protein product is CASSYEQGIFYEQYF.

This clonotype was picked up a small number of times. The chain is built from TRBV18 and TRBJ2-6; D ambiguous. The CDR3 runs 17 residues. CDR1 is KGHSH, CDR2 LQKENI, per germline. V was pared by 0 bases and J by 3 bases, with 12 bases between. CDR3 sequence: CASSPPPRTDGANVLTF. CDR3 DNA sequence: TGTGCCAGCTCACCACCTCCGCGTACGGATGGGGCCAACGTCCTGACTTTC.

This clonotype has just a few counts. The chain uses TRBV7-9 and TRBJ2-1; 12 bases map to TRBD1. The CDR3 is made up of 17 amino acids. V dropped 3 bases and J dropped 4; count of bases not matched to a gene: 7. CDR1 and CDR2 (germline): SEHNR, FQNEAQ (reference sequence). In nucleotides, the CDR3 is TGTGCCAGCAGCTTTCCGGGACAGGGGGCGGATTACAATGAGCAGTTCTTC. Translating it yields CASSFPGQGADYNEQFF.

The rearrangement links TRBV29-1 to TRBJ2-2; D unresolved. Trimming removed 0 bases from V and 1 base from J, with 3 bases in between. Germline-derived CDR1 and CDR2 are SQVTM and ANQGSEA. The CDR3 consists of 13 residues. The CDR3 DNA is TGCAGCGTTGAAGAGATGAACACCGGGGAGCTGTTTTTT. Translation: CSVEEMNTGELFF.

This clonotype was seen only a few times. This chain joins TRBV10-3 and TRBJ2-2; unclear D gene. The CDR3 covers 13 residues. V shed 8 bases and J shed 7 bases, with 14 bases lying between them. Germline-derived CDR1 and CDR2 are ENHRY and SYGVKD. CDR3 sequence reads: CAISPVSGGELFF. The CDR3 DNA reads as TGTGCCATCTCCCCGGTCTCGGGCGGGGAGCTGTTTTTT.

At least ten counts were recorded for this clonotype. The chain couples TRBV18 to TRBJ2-5; D unresolved. Germline V CDR1 and CDR2: KGHSH, LQKENI. The CDR3 is 12 amino acids. Trimming cost V 3 bases and J 5 bases, with 7 bases left between them. As DNA, the CDR3 is TGTGCCAGCTCACCGACCGAGGAGACCCAGTACTTC. Amino acids: CASSPTEETQYF.